Shown below are 23 T cell receptor beta chains from a single sample sequenced in a study of blood T cell repertoires in COVID-19. Method: immunoSEQ multiplex PCR; TCRdb's copy keeps in-frame clones and lacks some. The sample contains 110,000 to 150,000 clones, roughly four fifths of which appear only once. The source material was peripheral blood. Every receptor here comes from an elderly woman with acute or convalescent COVID-19.

The chain has TRBV7-2 and TRBJ2-7, with 8 bases fitting TRBD2. This CDR3 has 17 amino acids. Germline V gene lookup returns CDR1 SGHTA and CDR2 FQGNSA. With 6 bases clipped from V and 0 bases from J, the junction kept 13 bases outside the gene matches. In DNA, the CDR3 is TGTGCCAGCAGGCTAGGAGGGAGCGGGGGTGGCTCCTACGAGCAGTACTTC. It translates to CASRLGGSGGGSYEQYF.

The gene calls are TRBV7-8 and TRBJ1-1; D might be TRBD1 (5 bases). V lost 7 bases and J lost 2, with 14 bases in between. The CDR3 has 14 amino acids. The germline V gene encodes CDR1 SGHVS and CDR2 FQNEAQ. The CDR3 DNA sequence: TGTGCCAGCACAAGACTGACAGCAAACACTGAAGCTTTCTTT. Translated, it gives CASTRLTANTEAFF.

This chain connects TRBV19 to TRBJ2-1, with TRBD2 identical over 9 bases. CDR3 length: 16 residues. Trimming cost V 1 base and J 4 bases; bases outside gene matches: 5. Germline V gene sequence: CDR1 LNHDA, CDR2 SQIVND (reference sequence). The CDR3 is CASSIVWLAGYNEQFF. The DNA for the CDR3 is TGTGCCAGTAGTATAGTTTGGCTAGCGGGGTACAATGAGCAGTTCTTC.

The chain combines TRBV5-1 with TRBJ1-1; D is unresolved. Germline V gene lookup returns CDR1 SGHRS and CDR2 YFSETQ. The CDR3 runs to 14 residues. The V gene lost 1 base and the J gene lost 5 bases, with 12 bases spanning the gap. CDR3 sequence (DNA): TGCGCCAGCAGCTTGAGAGGGCCGGGTACTGAAGCTTTCTTT. This translates into CASSLRGPGTEAFF.

This clone was counted only a few times. V and J are TRBV7-2 and TRBJ2-5; no clear D gene. V shed 1 base and J shed 5 bases, with 11 bases lying between them. The CDR3 runs to 14 residues. Per the germline V gene, CDR1 is SGHTA and CDR2 is FQGNSA. The CDR3 DNA reads as TGTGCCAGCAGCTTAGGGAGTCCCGCGGAGACCCAGTACTTC. Translated, it gives CASSLGSPAETQYF.

This clone was found a few times. V usage is TRBV18 and J usage is TRBJ2-3, with TRBD1 matching 8 bases. Germline values: CDR1 KGHSH, CDR2 LQKENI. The CDR3 covers 20 residues. V was pared by 1 base and J by 2 bases, with 17 bases of the junction left unmatched. The CDR3 loop is CASSPLGQVFFRSDTDTQYF. DNA of the CDR3: TGTGCCAGCTCACCACTGGGACAGGTTTTTTTTAGGAGTGACACAGATACGCAGTATTTT.

The V gene is TRBV28, the J gene TRBJ1-6; the D is unclear. Germline CDR1 reads MDHEN; CDR2 reads SYDVKM. The CDR3 sequence is 15 residues long. V dropped 2 bases and J dropped 4 bases, with 9 bases sitting between them. The CDR3 sequence: CASSLPVSYNSPLHF. CDR3 bases: TGTGCCAGCAGTTTACCGGTTAGTTATAATTCACCCCTCCACTTT.

The chain recombines TRBV5-1 with TRBJ2-2, with a tentative D call TRBD1 (6 bases). The CDR3 length is 15 residues. Trimming removed 2 bases at V and 3 bases at J, with 11 bases between. Germline assignment: CDR1 SGHRS and CDR2 YFSETQ. CDR3 sequence (DNA): TGCGCCAGCAGCTTCGTGACAGGCGACACCGGGGAGCTGTTTTTT. Translated, it gives CASSFVTGDTGELFF.

The chain carries TRBV5-4 and TRBJ1-4; D may be TRBD1 (5 bases). The length of the CDR3 is 14 residues. Germline CDR1 is SGHNT and CDR2 is YYREEE (reference sequence). Trimming took off 2 bases at V and 0 bases at J, with 5 bases between the two ends. This CDR3 is CASSLQATNEKLFF. The CDR3 DNA follows: TGTGCCAGCAGCTTACAGGCAACTAATGAAAAACTGTTTTTT.

The V gene is TRBV3-1 (or the pseudogene TRBV3-2), the J gene TRBJ2-2; unclear D gene. The V end lost 3 bases, the J end lost 8 bases, and 4 bases lay between the germline ends. The length of the CDR3 is 11 residues. Germline V lookup: CDR1 LGHDT, CDR2 YNNKEL (reference sequence). The CDR3 sequence: CASSQRGELFF. Here the CDR3 DNA reads TGTGCCAGCAGCCAGCGAGGGGAGCTGTTTTTT.

This chain connects TRBV7-9 to TRBJ1-2; unclear D gene. Between the trimmed V and J ends, which lost 4 bases and 4 bases, there was a span of 13 bases. Germline V gene sequence: CDR1 SEHNR, CDR2 FQNEAQ (reference sequence). The CDR3 covers 14 residues. CDR3 sequence (DNA): TGTGCCAGCAGCTCGTCCAAAAGTAGCTATGGCTACACCTTC. Encoded protein: CASSSSKSSYGYTF.

This clone has at least ten counts. The chain links TRBV30 to TRBJ1-6; 7 bases agree with TRBD1. CDR3 size: 14 residues. Germline loops: CDR1 GTSNPN, CDR2 SVGIG (reference sequence). Trimming at V came to 1 base and at J to 5 bases, leaving 2 bases not matched to a gene. The CDR3 loop reads CAWSGGQDNSPLHF. In DNA, the CDR3 is TGTGCCTGGAGTGGCGGACAGGATAATTCACCCCTCCACTTT.

The V and J genes are TRBV18 and TRBJ1-6; TRBD1 might be the D (6 bases). The V end lost 6 bases, the J end lost 12 bases, and 21 bases lay between the germline ends. The CDR3 runs 15 residues. Per germline, CDR1 KGHSH and CDR2 LQKENI. The CDR3 nucleotides are TGTGCCAGCTCTCAGGGAGGGGGGGTCCAAGTACCCCTCCACTTT. Translation: CASSQGGGVQVPLHF.

The chain is built from TRBV27 and TRBJ2-7; 9 bases align to TRBD2. V gave up 3 bases and J gave up 6 bases; unmatched junction bases: 6. The CDR3 loop spans 14 amino acids. CDR1 and CDR2 (germline): MNHEY, SMNVEV (reference sequence). The CDR3 is CASSLLAGVSEQYF. The CDR3 region has the DNA TGTGCCAGCAGTTTGTTAGCGGGGGTAAGCGAGCAGTACTTC.

This chain links TRBV2 with TRBJ1-2; D may be TRBD1 (6 bases). Germline loops: CDR1 SNHLY, CDR2 FYNNEI. The CDR3 totals 13 residues. The germline V and J ends were trimmed by 6 bases and 2 bases, with 10 bases remaining between them. The CDR3 bases are TGTGCCAGCAGCGGACAGAGCAACTATGGCTACACCTTC. Its translation is CASSGQSNYGYTF.

The CDR3 region is CASSLRLAASSYNEQFF. The CDR3 region has the DNA TGTGCCAGCAGTTTACGGCTAGCGGCGAGCTCCTACAATGAGCAGTTCTTC. The genes are TRBV28 and TRBJ2-1, with TRBD2 identical over 7 bases. J was trimmed by 0 bases and V by 2 bases; bases with no gene match: 7. This CDR3 has 17 amino acids. Germline values: CDR1 MDHEN, CDR2 SYDVKM.

J is TRBJ2-3 and V is TRBV5-1; D is unclear. Per the germline V gene, CDR1 is SGHRS and CDR2 is YFSETQ. V was shortened by 0 bases and J by 0 bases, with 5 bases between the two germline ends. The CDR3 is 14 amino acids. CDR3 loop: CASSLVGSTDTQYF. As DNA, the CDR3 is TGCGCCAGCAGCTTGGTCGGTAGCACAGATACGCAGTATTTT.

This clone was observed a handful of times. The CDR3 region is CASSLEGRRVDGYTF. CDR3 coding DNA: TGCGCCAGCAGCTTGGAAGGCAGACGGGTTGATGGCTACACCTTC. The chain joins TRBV5-1 to TRBJ1-2, with unresolved D. Trimming stripped 0 bases from V and 6 bases from J, with 15 bases between. The CDR3 covers 15 residues. Germline V lookup: CDR1 SGHRS, CDR2 YFSETQ.

The chain joins TRBV5-6 to TRBJ1-5, with 9 positions matching TRBD1. Unmatched junction bases numbered 7, after V lost 3 bases and J lost 9 bases. CDR3 length: 14 residues. Per germline, CDR1 SGHDT and CDR2 YYEEEE. The CDR3 DNA sequence: TGTGCCAGCAGCTCCGACAGGGGGGTAAGGCCCCAGCATTTT. It encodes CASSSDRGVRPQHF.

This clone was seen only once. The V call is TRBV5-1, the J call TRBJ2-7; D not resolved. CDR3 length: 12 residues. The ends were cut back, 5 bases at V and 3 bases at J, with 9 bases in the middle. Germline V gene lookup returns CDR1 SGHRS and CDR2 YFSETQ. The CDR3 loop is CASSQQNYEQYF. In DNA form, the CDR3 reads TGCGCCAGCAGTCAACAGAACTACGAGCAGTACTTC.

The chain has TRBV29-1 and TRBJ1-3; D is perhaps TRBD1 (5 bases). Germline V gene data show CDR1 as SQVTM and CDR2 as ANQGSEA. CDR3 length: 12 residues. Trimming removed 7 bases at V and 4 bases at J, with 11 bases between. CDR3 amino acids: CSAKTVGNTIYF. The CDR3 DNA follows: TGCAGCGCCAAGACAGTCGGAAACACCATATATTTT.

This chain links TRBV7-2 with TRBJ1-2; 11 nucleotides agree with TRBD1. Trimming at V came to 3 bases and at J to 11 bases, leaving 8 bases not matched to a gene. Looked up from germline, CDR1 is SGHTA and CDR2 is FQGNSA. This CDR3 has 14 residues. In DNA form, the CDR3 reads TGTGCCAGCAGCTTCTACGGACAGGGGGCAGGTTACACCTTC. This sequence encodes CASSFYGQGAGYTF.

This chain joins TRBV10-3 and TRBJ2-3; D might be TRBD2 (6 bases). The germline CDR1 and CDR2 sequences are ENHRY and SYGVKD. CDR3 length: 15 amino acids. V lost 7 bases to trimming and J lost 3 bases, with 17 bases between them. The CDR3 DNA reads TGTGCCATCACCGAGGACGGCGGGGATACAGATACGCAGTATTTT. Encoded protein: CAITEDGGDTDTQYF.